The entry that follows covers one T cell receptor beta chain sequence. The antigen remains undetermined. The PCR was carried out with 60 Vbeta primers and 13 Jbeta primers. Clones were sequenced by immunoSEQ multiplex PCR, and TCRdb holds only the in-frame ones, with some missing. The sample includes about 200,000 clones, roughly 85% of them seen just once. This sample stems from a study of cytomegalovirus exposure and HLA in healthy donors. Study observations and caveats: The productive fraction for most TCR beta V segments was about 90% or about 30% in an earlier analysis. Only CMV serostatus was available as immune exposure information.

Trimming removed 5 bases from V and 8 bases from J; junction bases left unmatched: 6. The length of the CDR3 is 15 residues. The germline V gene has CDR1 SGHTA and CDR2 FQGNSA. The genes are TRBV7-2 and TRBJ2-1; TRBD2 aligns across 13 bases. This TCR was recovered from a woman in her forties or fifties in good health and CMV-seronegative. Input material: PBMCs. The CDR3 bases are TGTGCCAGCAGCCCCTGGACTAGCGGGAGCTATGAGCAGTTCTTC. Its protein product is CASSPWTSGSYEQFF.